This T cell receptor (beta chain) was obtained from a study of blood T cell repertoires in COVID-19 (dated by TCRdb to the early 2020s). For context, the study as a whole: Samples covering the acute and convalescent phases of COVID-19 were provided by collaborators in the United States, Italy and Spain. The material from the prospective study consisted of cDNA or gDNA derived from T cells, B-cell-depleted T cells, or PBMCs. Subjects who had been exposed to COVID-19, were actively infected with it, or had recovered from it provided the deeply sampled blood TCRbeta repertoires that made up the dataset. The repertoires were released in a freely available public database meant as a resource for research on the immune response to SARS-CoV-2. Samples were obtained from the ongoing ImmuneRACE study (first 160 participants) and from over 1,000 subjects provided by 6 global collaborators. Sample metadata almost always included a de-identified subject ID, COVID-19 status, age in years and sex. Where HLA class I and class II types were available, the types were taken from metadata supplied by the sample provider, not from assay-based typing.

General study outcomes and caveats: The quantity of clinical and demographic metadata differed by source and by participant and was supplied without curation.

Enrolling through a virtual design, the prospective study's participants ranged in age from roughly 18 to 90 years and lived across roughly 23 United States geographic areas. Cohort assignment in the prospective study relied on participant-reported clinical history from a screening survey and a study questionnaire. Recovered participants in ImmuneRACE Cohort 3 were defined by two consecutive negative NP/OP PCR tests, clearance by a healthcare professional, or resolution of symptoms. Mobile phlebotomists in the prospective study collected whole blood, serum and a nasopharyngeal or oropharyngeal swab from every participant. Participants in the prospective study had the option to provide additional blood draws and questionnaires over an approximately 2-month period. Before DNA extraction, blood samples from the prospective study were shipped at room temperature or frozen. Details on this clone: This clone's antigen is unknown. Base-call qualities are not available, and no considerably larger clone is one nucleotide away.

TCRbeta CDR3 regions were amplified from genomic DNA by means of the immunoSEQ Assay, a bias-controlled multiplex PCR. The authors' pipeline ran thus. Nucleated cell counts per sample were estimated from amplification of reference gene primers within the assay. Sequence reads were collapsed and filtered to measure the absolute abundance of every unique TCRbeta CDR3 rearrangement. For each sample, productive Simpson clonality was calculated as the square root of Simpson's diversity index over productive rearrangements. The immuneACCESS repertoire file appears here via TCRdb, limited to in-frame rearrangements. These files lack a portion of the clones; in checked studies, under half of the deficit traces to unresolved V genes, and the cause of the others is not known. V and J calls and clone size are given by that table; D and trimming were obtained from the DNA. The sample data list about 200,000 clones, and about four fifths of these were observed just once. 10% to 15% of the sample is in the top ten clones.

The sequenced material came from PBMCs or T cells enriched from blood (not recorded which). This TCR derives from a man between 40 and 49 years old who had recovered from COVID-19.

The CDR3 reads as follows: CASSPGGTNTEAFF. In nucleotide form, the sequence is TGTGCCAGCAGCCCCGGCGGGACGAACACTGAAGCTTTCTTT. The chain was built from TRBV3-1 (or the pseudogene TRBV3-2) and TRBJ1-1, and TRBD1 may be the D gene, going by 5 matching bases. The CDR3 runs 14 residues from the cysteine to the phenylalanine. The CDR3 DNA has 42 bases and is translated from base 1. V and J are truncated by 4 bases and 1 base respectively, leaving an intervening sequence of 10 bases. The germline V gene (reference sequence) yields LGHDT for CDR1 and YNNKEL for CDR2.